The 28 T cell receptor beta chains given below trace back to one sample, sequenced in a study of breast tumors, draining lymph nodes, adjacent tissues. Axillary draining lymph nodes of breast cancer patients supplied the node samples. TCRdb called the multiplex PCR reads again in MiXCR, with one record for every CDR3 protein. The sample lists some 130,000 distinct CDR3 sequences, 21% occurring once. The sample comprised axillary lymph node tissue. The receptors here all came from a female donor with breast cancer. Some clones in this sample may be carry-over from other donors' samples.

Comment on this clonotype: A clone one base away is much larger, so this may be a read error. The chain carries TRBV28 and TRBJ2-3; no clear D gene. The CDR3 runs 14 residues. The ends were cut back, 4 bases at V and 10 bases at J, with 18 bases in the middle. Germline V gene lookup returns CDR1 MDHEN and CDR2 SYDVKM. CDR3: CASSYQRYADAQYF. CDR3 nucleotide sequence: TGTGCCAGCAGTTACCAAAGGTATGCGGATGCGCAGTATTTT.

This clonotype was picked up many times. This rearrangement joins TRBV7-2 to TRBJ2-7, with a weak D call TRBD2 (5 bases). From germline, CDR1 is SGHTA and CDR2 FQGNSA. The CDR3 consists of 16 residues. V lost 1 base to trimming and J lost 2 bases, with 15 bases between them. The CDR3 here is CASSLGPGKRPYEQYF. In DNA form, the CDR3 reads TGTGCCAGCAGCTTAGGTCCGGGAAAGAGGCCCTACGAGCAGTACTTC.

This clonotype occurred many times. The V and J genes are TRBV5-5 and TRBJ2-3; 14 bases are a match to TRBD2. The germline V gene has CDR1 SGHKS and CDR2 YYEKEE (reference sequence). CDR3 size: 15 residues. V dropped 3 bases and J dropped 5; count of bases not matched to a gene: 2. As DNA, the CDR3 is TGTGCCAGCAGCTCCGGACTAGCGGGAGGAGATACGCAGTATTTT. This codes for CASSSGLAGGDTQYF.

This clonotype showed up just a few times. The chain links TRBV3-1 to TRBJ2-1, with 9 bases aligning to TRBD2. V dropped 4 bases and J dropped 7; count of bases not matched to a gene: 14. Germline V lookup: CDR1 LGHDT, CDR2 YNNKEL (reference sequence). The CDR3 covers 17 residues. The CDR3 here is CASSLISGSGWLNEQFF. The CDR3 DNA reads TGTGCCAGCAGCCTTATTAGCGGGAGCGGGTGGTTGAATGAGCAGTTCTTC.

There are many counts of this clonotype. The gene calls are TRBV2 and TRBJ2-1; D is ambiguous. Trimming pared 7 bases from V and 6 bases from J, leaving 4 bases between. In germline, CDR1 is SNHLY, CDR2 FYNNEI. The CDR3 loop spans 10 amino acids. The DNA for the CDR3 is TGTGCCAGCACGGCCAATGAGCAGTTCTTC. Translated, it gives CASTANEQFF.

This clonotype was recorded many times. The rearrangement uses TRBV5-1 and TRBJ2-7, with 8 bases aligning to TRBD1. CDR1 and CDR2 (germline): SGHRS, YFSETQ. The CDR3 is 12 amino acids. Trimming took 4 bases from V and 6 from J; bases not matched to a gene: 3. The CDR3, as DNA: TGCGCCAGCAGCCAGGACAGGGTCGAGCAGTACTTC. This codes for CASSQDRVEQYF.

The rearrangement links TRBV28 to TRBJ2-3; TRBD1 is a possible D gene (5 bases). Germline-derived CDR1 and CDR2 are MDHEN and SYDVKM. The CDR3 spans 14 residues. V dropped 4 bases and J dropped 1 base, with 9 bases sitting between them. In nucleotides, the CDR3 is TGTGCCAGCAGTTGGTCAGGGCGCACAGATACGCAGTATTTT. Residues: CASSWSGRTDTQYF.

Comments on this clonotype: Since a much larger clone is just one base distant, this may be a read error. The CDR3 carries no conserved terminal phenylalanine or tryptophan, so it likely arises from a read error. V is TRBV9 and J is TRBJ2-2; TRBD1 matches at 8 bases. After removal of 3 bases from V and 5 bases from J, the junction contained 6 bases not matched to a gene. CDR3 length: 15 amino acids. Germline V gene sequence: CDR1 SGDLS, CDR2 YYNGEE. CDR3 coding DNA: TGTGCCAGCAGCGCTGGACAGGGACGGACCGGGGAGCTGTTTGTT. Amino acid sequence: CASSAGQGRTGELFV.

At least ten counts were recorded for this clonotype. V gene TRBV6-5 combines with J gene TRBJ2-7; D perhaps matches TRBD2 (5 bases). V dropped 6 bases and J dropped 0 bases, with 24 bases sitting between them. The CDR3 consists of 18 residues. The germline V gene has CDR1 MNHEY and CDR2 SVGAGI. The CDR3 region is CASSRWVGTRPNSYEQYF. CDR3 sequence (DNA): TGTGCCAGCAGCCGCTGGGTCGGCACTAGGCCGAACTCCTACGAGCAGTACTTC.

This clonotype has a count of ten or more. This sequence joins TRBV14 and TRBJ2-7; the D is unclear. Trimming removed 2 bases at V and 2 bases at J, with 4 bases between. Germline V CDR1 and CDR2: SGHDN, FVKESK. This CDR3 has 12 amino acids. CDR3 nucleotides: TGTGCCAGCAGCCAAACGGCCTACGAGCAGTACTTC. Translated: CASSQTAYEQYF.

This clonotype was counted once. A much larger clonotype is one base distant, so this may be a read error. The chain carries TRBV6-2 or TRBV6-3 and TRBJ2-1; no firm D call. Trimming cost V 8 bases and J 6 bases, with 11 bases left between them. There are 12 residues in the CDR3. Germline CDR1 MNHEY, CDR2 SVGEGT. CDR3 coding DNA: TGTGCCAGCGGTTCTGCTAGCAATGAGCAGTTCTTC. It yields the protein CASGSASNEQFF.

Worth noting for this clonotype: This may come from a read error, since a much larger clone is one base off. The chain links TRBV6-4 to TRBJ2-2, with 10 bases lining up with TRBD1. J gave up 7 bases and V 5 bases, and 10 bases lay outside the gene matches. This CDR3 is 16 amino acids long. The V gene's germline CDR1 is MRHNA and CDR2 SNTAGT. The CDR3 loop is CASSPETGGFGGELFF. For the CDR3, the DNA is TGTGCCAGCAGTCCTGAGACAGGGGGCTTCGGCGGGGAGCTGTTTTTT.

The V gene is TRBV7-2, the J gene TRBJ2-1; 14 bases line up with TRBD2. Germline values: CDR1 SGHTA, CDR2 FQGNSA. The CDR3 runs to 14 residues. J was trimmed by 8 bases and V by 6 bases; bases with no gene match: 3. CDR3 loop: CASSPTSGGDEQFF. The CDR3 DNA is TGTGCCAGCAGTCCGACTAGCGGGGGGGATGAGCAGTTCTTC.

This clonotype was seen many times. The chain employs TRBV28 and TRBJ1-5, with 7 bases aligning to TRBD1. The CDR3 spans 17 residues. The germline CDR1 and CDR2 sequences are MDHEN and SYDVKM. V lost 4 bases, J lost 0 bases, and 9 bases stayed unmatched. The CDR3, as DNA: TGTGCCAGCAGTTCTCCCGCGACAGGGACTAGCAATCAGCCCCAGCATTTT. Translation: CASSSPATGTSNQPQHF.

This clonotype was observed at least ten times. CDR3 residues: CASSKRGGTSRLNEQFF. In DNA form, the CDR3 reads TGTGCCAGCAGCAAAAGAGGAGGGACTAGCAGGTTGAATGAGCAGTTCTTC. The rearrangement uses TRBV6-5 and TRBJ2-1, with 9 nucleotides matching TRBD2. CDR1 and CDR2 from the germline V gene are MNHEY and SVGAGI. The CDR3 totals 17 residues. V gave up 6 bases and J gave up 7 bases; unmatched junction bases: 16.

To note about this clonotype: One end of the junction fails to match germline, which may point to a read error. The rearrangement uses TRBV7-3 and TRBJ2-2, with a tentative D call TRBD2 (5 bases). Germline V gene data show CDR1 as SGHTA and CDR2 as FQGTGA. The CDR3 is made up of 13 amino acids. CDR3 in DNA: TGTGCCAGCAGCTCAACTGTAACCGGGGAGCTGTCTTTT. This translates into CASSSTVTGELSF.

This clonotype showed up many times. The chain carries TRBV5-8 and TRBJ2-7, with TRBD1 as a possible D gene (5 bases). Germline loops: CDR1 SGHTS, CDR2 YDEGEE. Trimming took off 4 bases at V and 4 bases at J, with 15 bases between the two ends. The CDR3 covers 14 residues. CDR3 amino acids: CASSRMGLGYEQYF. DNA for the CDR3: TGTGCCAGCAGCCGGATGGGGCTGGGGTACGAGCAGTACTTC.

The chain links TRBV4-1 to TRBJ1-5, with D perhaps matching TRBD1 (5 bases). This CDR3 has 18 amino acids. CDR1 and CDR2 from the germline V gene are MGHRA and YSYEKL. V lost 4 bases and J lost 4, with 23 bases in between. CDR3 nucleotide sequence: TGCGCCAGCAGCCCCAGCGTCCAGGGTTCCAATCGAAATCAGCCCCAGCATTTT. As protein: CASSPSVQGSNRNQPQHF.

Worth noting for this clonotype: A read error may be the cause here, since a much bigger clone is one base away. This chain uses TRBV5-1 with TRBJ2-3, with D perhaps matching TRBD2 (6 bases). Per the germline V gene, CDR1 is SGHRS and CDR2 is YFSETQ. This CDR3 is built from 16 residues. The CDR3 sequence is CASGLIGGASTDTQYF. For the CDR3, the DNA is TGCGCCAGCGGCTTGATTGGCGGGGCTAGCACAGATACGCAGTATTTT.

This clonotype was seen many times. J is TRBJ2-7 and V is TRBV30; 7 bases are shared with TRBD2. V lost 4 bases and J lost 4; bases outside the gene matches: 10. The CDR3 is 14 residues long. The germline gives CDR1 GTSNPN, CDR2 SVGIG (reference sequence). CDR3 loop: CAWTPGGSPYEQYF. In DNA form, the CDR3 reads TGTGCCTGGACCCCGGGAGGCAGTCCTTACGAGCAGTACTTC.

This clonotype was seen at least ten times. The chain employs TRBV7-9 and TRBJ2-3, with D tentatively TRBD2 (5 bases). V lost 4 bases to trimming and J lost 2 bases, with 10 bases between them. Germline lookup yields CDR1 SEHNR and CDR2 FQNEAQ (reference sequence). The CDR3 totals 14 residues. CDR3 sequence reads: CASSYLATTDTQYF. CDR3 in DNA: TGTGCCAGCAGCTACCTAGCTACCACAGATACGCAGTATTTT.

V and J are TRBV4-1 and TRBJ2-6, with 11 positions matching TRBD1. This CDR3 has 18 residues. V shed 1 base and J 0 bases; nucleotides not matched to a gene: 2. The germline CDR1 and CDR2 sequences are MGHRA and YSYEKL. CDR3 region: CASSQGGTGGSGANVLTF. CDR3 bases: TGCGCCAGCAGCCAAGGTGGGACAGGGGGCTCTGGGGCCAACGTCCTGACTTTC.

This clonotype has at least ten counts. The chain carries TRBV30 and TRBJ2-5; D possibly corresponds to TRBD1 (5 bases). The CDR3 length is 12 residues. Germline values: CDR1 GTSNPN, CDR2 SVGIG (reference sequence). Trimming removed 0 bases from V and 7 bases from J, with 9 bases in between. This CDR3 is CAWSVPRGTQYF. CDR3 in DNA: TGTGCCTGGAGTGTACCTAGGGGGACCCAGTACTTC.

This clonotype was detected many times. CDR3: CATSISSGRRTDTQYF. The CDR3 region has the DNA TGTGCCACCAGCATCTCTAGCGGGAGACGCACAGATACGCAGTATTTT. The rearrangement joins TRBV15 to TRBJ2-3; 10 bases align to TRBD2. CDR3 length: 16 residues. V trimming: 4 bases; J trimming: 1 base; junction bases outside the gene matches: 5. CDR1 is LNHNV and CDR2 is YYDKDF in the germline V gene (reference sequence).

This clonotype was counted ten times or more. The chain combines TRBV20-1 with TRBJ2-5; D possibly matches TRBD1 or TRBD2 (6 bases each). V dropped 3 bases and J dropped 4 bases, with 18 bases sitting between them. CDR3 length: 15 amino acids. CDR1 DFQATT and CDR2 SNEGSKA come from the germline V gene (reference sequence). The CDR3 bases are TGCAGTGCTAGGCCGCGGGGAGCAGGGGCAGAGACCCAGTACTTC. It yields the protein CSARPRGAGAETQYF.

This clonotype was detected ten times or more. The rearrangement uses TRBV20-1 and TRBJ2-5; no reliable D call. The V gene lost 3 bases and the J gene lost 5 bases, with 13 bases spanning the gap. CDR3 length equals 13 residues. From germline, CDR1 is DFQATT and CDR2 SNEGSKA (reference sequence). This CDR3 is CSARYPAEETQYF. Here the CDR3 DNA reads TGCAGTGCTAGGTACCCGGCGGAGGAGACCCAGTACTTC.

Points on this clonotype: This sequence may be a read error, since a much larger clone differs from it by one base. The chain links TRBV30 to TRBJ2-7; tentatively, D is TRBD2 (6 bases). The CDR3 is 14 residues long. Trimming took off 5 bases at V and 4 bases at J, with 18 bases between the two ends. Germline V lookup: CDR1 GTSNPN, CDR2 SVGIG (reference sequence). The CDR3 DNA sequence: TGTGCCTGGGCGGCTTTCGGGACTGTATACGAGCAGTACTTC. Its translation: CAWAAFGTVYEQYF.

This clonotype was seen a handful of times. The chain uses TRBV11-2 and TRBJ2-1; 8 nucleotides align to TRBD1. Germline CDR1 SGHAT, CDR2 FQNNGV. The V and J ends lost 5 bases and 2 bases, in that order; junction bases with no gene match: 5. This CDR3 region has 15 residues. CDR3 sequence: CASSASRGPYNEQFF. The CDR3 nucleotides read TGTGCCAGCAGCGCAAGCAGGGGGCCCTACAATGAGCAGTTCTTC.